This T cell receptor (beta chain) was retrieved from a study of cytomegalovirus exposure and HLA in healthy donors. Looked up from germline, CDR1 is MRHNA and CDR2 is SNTAGT. The junction had 9 bases not matched to a gene; V was cut back by 3 bases and J by 2 bases. CDR3 length: 18 residues. The study, taken as a whole, reports: A link between a missense DCLRE1C variant and TCR beta V- and J-gene trimming emerged from a later analysis. Rare TCR sequences dominated, though some public TCRs recurred in many donors.

Of note for this clone: What it recognizes is unknown.

The PCR had 60 Vbeta and 13 Jbeta primers. Using immunoSEQ multiplex PCR, the repertoire was profiled, and TCRdb retains in-frame clones only, with some absent. The table shows about 180,000 clones, with over 60% occurring only once. V is TRBV6-4 and J is TRBJ2-2; 10 bases are shared with TRBD1. The sequencing sample was made of PBMCs. The receptor was isolated from a young man in good health and CMV-seronegative. For the CDR3, the DNA is TGTGCCAGCAGTGAAATATGGGACAGGGGCGAAAACACCGGGGAGCTGTTTTTT. Protein: CASSEIWDRGENTGELFF.